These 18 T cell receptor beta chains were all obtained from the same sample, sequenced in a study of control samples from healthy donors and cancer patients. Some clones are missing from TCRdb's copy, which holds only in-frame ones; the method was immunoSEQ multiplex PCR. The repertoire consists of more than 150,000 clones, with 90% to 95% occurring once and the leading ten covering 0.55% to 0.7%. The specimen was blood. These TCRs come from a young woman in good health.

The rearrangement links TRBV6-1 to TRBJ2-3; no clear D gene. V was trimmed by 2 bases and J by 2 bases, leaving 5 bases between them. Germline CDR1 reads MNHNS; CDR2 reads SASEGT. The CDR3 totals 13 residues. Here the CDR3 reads CASSETPTDTQYF. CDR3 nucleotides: TGTGCCAGCAGTGAAACCCCCACAGATACGCAGTATTTT.

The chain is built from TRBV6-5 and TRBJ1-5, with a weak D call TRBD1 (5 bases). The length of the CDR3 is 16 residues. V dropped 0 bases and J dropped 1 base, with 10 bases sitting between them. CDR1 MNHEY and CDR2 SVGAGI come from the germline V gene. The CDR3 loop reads CASSYSGVLSNQPQHF. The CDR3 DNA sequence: TGTGCCAGCAGTTACTCGGGGGTCCTCAGCAATCAGCCCCAGCATTTT.

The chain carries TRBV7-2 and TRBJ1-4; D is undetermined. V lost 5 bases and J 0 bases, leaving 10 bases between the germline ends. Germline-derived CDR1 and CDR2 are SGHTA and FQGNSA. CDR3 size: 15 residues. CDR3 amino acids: CASSITPATNEKLFF. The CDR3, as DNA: TGTGCCAGCAGCATCACGCCGGCAACTAATGAAAAACTGTTTTTT.

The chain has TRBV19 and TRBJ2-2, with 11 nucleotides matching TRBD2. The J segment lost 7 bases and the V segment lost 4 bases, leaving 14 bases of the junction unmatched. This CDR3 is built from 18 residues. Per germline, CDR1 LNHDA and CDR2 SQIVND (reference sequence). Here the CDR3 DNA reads TGTGCCAGTAGTAGAAGCCCAATGACTAGCGGGATAAACGGGGAGCTGTTTTTT. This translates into CASSRSPMTSGINGELFF.

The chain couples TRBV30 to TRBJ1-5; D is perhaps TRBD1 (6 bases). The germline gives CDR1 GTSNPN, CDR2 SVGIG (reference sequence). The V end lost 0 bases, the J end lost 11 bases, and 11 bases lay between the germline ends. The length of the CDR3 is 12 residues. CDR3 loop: CAWSVQGLAQHF. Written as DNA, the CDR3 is TGTGCCTGGAGTGTACAGGGTTTAGCCCAGCATTTT. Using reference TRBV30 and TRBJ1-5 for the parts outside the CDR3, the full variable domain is SQTIHQWPATLVQPVGSPLSLECTVEGTSNPNLYWYRQAAGRGLQLLFYSVGIGQISSEVPQNLSASRPQDRQFILSSKKLLLSDSGFYLCAWSVQGLAQHFGDGTRLSIL.

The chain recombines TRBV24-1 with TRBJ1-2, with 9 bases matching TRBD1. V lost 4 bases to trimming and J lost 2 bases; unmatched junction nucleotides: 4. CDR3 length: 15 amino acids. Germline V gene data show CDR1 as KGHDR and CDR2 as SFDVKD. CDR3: CATSDRDRENYGYTF. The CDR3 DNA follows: TGTGCCACCAGTGACCGGGACAGGGAAAACTATGGCTACACCTTC.

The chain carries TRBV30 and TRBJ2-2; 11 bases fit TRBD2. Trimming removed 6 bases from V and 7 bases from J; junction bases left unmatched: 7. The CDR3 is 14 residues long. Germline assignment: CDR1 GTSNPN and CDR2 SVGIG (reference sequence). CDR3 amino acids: CACTSGSRVGELFF. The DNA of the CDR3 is TGTGCCTGTACTAGCGGGAGTAGGGTCGGGGAGCTGTTTTTT.

CDR3 in DNA: TGTGCCAGCAGACCCCGGACCGGGAGCTCCTACAATGAGCAGTTCTTC. Its translation is CASRPRTGSSYNEQFF. The chain uses TRBV7-9 and TRBJ2-1; tentative D call: TRBD2 (6 bases). Germline lookup yields CDR1 SEHNR and CDR2 FQNEAQ (reference sequence). The CDR3 covers 16 residues. Trimming removed 6 bases from V and 0 bases from J, with 15 bases in between.

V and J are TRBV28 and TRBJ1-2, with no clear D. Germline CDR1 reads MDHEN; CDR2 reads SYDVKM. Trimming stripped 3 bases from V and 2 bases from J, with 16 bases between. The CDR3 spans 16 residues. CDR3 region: CASSLRGRIQNYGYTF. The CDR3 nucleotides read TGTGCCAGCAGTTTGCGCGGGAGAATCCAAAACTATGGCTACACCTTC.

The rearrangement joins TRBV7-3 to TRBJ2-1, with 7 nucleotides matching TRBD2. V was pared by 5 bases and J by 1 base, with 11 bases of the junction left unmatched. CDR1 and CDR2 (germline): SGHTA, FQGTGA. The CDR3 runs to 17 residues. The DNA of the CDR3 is TGTGCCAGCAGCCACCAAAGAGGAGCGGGATCCTACAATGAGCAGTTCTTC. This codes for CASSHQRGAGSYNEQFF.

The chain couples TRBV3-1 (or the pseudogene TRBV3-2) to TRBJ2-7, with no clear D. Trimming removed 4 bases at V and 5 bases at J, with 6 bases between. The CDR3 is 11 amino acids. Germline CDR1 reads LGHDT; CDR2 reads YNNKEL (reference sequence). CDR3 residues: CASSLDDEQYF. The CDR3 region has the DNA TGTGCCAGCAGCCTAGACGACGAGCAGTACTTC.

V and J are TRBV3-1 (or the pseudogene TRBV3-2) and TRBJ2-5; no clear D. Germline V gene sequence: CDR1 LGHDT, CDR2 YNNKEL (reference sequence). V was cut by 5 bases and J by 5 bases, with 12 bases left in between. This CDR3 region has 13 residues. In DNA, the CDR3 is TGTGCCAGCAGCGGACCAGGTTTGGAGACCCAGTACTTC. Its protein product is CASSGPGLETQYF.

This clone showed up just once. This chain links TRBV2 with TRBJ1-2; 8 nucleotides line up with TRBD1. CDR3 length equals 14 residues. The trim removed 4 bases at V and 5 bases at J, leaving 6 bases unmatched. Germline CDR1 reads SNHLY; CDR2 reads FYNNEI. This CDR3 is CASSAGTGLYGYTF. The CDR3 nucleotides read TGTGCCAGCAGTGCGGGGACAGGATTATATGGCTACACCTTC.

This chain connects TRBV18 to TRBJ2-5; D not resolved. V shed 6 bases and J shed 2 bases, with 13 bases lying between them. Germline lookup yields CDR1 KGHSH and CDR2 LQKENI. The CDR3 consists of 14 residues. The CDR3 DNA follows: TGTGCCAGCTCGACCTCTAGGAGACAAGAGACCCAGTACTTC. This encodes CASSTSRRQETQYF.

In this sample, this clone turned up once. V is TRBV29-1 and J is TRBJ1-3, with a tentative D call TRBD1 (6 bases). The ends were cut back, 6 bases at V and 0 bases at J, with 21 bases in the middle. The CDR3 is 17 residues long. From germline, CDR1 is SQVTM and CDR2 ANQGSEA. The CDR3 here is CSVGPFRWTASGNTIYF. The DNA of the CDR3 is TGCAGCGTGGGACCCTTCAGATGGACAGCCTCTGGAAACACCATATATTTT. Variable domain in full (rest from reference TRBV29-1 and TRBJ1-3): SAVISQKPSRDICQRGTSLTIQCQVDSQVTMMFWYRQQPGQSLTLIATANQGSEATYESGFVIDKFPISRPNLTFSTLTVSNMSPEDSSIYLCSVGPFRWTASGNTIYFGEGSWLTVV.

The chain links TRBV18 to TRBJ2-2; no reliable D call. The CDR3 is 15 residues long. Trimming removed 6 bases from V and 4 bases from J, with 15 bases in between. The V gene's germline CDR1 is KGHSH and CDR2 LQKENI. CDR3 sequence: CASSPPAVGTGELFF. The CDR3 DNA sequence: TGTGCCAGCTCCCCCCCCGCGGTGGGCACCGGGGAGCTGTTTTTT.

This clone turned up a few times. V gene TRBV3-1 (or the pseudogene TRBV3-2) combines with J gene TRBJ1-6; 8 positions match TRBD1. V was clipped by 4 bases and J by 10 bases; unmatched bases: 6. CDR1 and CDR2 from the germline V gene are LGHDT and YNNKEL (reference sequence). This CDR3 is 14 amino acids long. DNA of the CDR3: TGTGCCAGCAGCCCTTCAGGGGGCCAGTCACCCCTCCACTTT. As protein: CASSPSGGQSPLHF.

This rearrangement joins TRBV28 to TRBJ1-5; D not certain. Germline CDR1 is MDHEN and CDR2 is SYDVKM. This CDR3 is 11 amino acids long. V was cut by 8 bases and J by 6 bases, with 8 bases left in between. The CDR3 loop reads CASAVRQPQHF. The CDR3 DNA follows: TGTGCCAGCGCAGTCCGTCAGCCCCAGCATTTT. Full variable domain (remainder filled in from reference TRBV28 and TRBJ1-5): DVKVTQSSRYLVKRTGEKVFLECVQDMDHENMFWYRQDPGLGLRLIYFSYDVKMKEKGDIPEGYSVSREKKERFSLILESASTNQTSMYLCASAVRQPQHFGDGTRLSIL.